This TCR beta chain was found in a study of blood T cells in healthy people across ages. A second about 7 to 12 cycle PCR used barcoded and J-beta primers. Any given sample supplied a minimum of 2.5 million CDR3-containing paired-end reads. One entry per CDR3 protein results from TCRdb running MiXCR on the 5' RACE reads. The profile covers hundreds of thousands of distinct CDR3 sequences, with 45% to 70% appearing a single time and approximately 24% taken by the ten largest. Each donor had around 10 milliliters of peripheral blood drawn. CDR3 length: 13 residues. Germline V lookup: CDR1 LNHNV, CDR2 YYDKDF (reference sequence). With 0 bases clipped from V and 7 bases from J, the junction kept 2 bases outside the gene matches. Study results and caveats: Diversity was higher, and naive CD4+ cells more numerous, in long-lived donors than in aged donors. Any conclusive comparison of naive versus antigen-experienced cells was prevented by using unsorted PBMCs.

Concerning this clonotype: Its specificity is not known.

J is TRBJ2-5 and V is TRBV15; TRBD2 matches 7 bases. Sequencing was performed on blood. The source is a man between 40 and 49 years old in good health. CDR3 sequence (DNA): TGTGCCACCAGCAGAGAGGGGAGGGGGACCCAGTACTTC. Its protein product is CATSREGRGTQYF.